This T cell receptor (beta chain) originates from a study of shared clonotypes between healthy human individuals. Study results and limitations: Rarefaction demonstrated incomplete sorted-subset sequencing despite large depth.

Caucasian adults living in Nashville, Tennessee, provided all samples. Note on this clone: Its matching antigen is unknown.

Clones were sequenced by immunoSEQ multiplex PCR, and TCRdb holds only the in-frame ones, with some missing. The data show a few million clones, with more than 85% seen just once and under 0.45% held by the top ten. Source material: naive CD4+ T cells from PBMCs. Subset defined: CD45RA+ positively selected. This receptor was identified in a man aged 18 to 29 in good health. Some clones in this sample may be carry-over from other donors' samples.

The CDR3 loop reads CASRGGGDPYEQYF. Here the CDR3 DNA reads TGTGCCAGCAGGGGGGGAGGGGACCCCTACGAGCAGTACTTC. This chain connects TRBV28 to TRBJ2-7; the match to TRBD2 covers 7 bases. The V gene end was trimmed by 6 bases and the J gene end by 2 bases; junction bases not matched to a gene: 7. CDR1 is MDHEN, CDR2 SYDVKM, per germline. CDR3 length: 14 residues.